A selection of T cell receptor beta chains follows, all from one sample in a study of blood T cells in healthy people across ages. TCRdb redid the calling of the 5' RACE reads with MiXCR, one entry per CDR3 protein. The sample lists under 850,000 distinct CDR3 sequences; roughly 34% were seen once. The sample comprised blood. These receptors were obtained from a man younger than 30 in good health. Both conserved end residues are part of each CDR3. The D gene is left open where the match is weak. The size entry is marked missing in some rows and otherwise reads once, few, many or a size class.

d_call	v_call	clone_size	j_call	cdr3_nt	cdr3_aa
TRBD1	TRBV7-8	few	TRBJ2-7	TGTGCCAGCAGCTTACCCGGGACAGCCCTCCGCGAGCAGTACTTC	CASSLPGTALREQYF
TRBD1	TRBV7-9	few	TRBJ2-6	TGTGCCAGCCTAACCACTACCGGGACAGGGACCTCTGGGGCCAACGTCCTGACTTTC	CASLTTTGTGTSGANVLTF
TRBD1	TRBV29-1	.	TRBJ2-2	TGCAGCGTTGAAGGGATACCAGGGACAGTGGACACCGGGGAGCTGTTTTTT	CSVEGIPGTVDTGELFF
.	TRBV13	few	TRBJ2-3	TGTGCCAGCAGCTCCACTGAAGGGGCGACAGATACGCAGTATTTT	CASSSTEGATDTQYF
TRBD2	TRBV7-3	.	TRBJ2-3	TGTGCCAGCAGCCGGGGACTAACTAGCACAGATACGCAGTATTTT	CASSRGLTSTDTQYF
.	TRBV7-2	.	TRBJ2-5	TGTGCCAGCAGCTACTCGATCCAGATCCGAAAAGAGACCCAGTACTTC	CASSYSIQIRKETQYF
.	TRBV12-3/TRBV12-4	.	TRBJ1-5	TGTGCCAGCAGTTGGACCGTTAATCAGCCCCAGCATTTT	CASSWTVNQPQHF
.	TRBV7-9	.	TRBJ2-2	TGTGCCAGCAGCTTAGGGCAGGGATTCGCCGGGGAGCTGTTTTTT	CASSLGQGFAGELFF
.	TRBV5-1	few	TRBJ1-1	TGCGCCAGCAGCTTGGAAACTGCGGTGAACACTGAAGCTTTCTTT	CASSLETAVNTEAFF
.	TRBV13	.	TRBJ2-1	TGTGCCAGCAGCTTAGGGGGGGACCCCGCCTACAATGAGCAGTTCTTC	CASSLGGDPAYNEQFF
.	TRBV20-1	.	TRBJ1-4	TGCAGTGCTAGTGGGCAGGGGACCTCGGCTAATGAAAAACTGTTTTTT	CSASGQGTSANEKLFF
TRBD1	TRBV5-1	.	TRBJ1-2	TGCGCCAGCAGCTTGGAGACAGGGAACGGCTACACCTTC	CASSLETGNGYTF
TRBD2	TRBV5-4	.	TRBJ2-1	TGTGCCAGCAGCCGAGAGCGGGGTCTATACAATGAGCAGTTCTTC	CASSRERGLYNEQFF
.	TRBV2	few	TRBJ2-4	TGTGCCAGCAGTGAAGGGGGGAGTTGGGTTAACATTCAGTACTTC	CASSEGGSWVNIQYF